These 19 T cell receptor beta chains came from one sample sequenced in a study of cytomegalovirus exposure and HLA in healthy donors. Both 60 Vbeta primers and 13 Jbeta primers went into the PCR. Data came from immunoSEQ multiplex PCR; TCRdb stores just in-frame clones and leaves some out. The profile shows over 150,000 clones, about 80% of them singletons. Sequenced sample: PBMCs. These receptors all stem from a woman in her 50s in good health and CMV-seropositive.

This clone turned up a few times. The chain has TRBV10-3 and TRBJ1-2; the D gene is possibly TRBD1 (6 bases). Germline CDR1 reads ENHRY; CDR2 reads SYGVKD. CDR3 length: 13 amino acids. V was cut by 4 bases and J by 1 base, with 7 bases left in between. For the CDR3, the DNA is TGTGCCATCAGTGGGGGGCTTAACTATGGCTACACCTTC. It specifies CAISGGLNYGYTF.

The chain has TRBV5-1 and TRBJ2-5; weak D call: TRBD1 (7 bases). V gave up 0 bases and J gave up 4 bases, with 13 bases separating them. The germline gives CDR1 SGHRS, CDR2 YFSETQ. This CDR3 is 15 amino acids long. The CDR3 DNA reads as TGCGCCAGCAGCTTGGGGAGTCAGGGGGGAGAGACCCAGTACTTC. Amino acids: CASSLGSQGGETQYF.

The V call is TRBV7-2, the J call TRBJ1-5; 9 bases are shared with TRBD1. CDR3 length: 15 amino acids. CDR1 is SGHTA and CDR2 is FQGNSA in the germline V gene. The V and J ends lost 6 bases and 6 bases, in that order; junction bases with no gene match: 9. CDR3 region: CASSRGQGRGQPQHF. The CDR3 DNA follows: TGTGCCAGCAGTCGGGGACAGGGAAGGGGTCAGCCCCAGCATTTT.

In nucleotides, the CDR3 is TGCGCCAGCAGCCCCACAAAGACTCAAGGAGATACGCAGTATTTT. This gives the protein CASSPTKTQGDTQYF. The rearrangement joins TRBV4-3 to TRBJ2-3; D is unclear. CDR1 LGHNA and CDR2 YSLEER come from the germline V gene. V lost 4 bases to trimming and J lost 5 bases, with 16 bases between them. The CDR3 covers 15 residues.

This rearrangement joins TRBV7-2 to TRBJ1-2, with TRBD1 identical over 9 bases. J gave up 5 bases and V 3 bases, and 1 base lay outside the gene matches. This CDR3 comprises 13 residues. The germline gives CDR1 SGHTA, CDR2 FQGNSA. CDR3 DNA: TGTGCCAGCAGCTTCGGACAGGGGTATGGCTACACCTTC. Its translation is CASSFGQGYGYTF.

The gene calls are TRBV5-1 and TRBJ2-6; 7 nucleotides match TRBD1. CDR1 is SGHRS, CDR2 YFSETQ, per germline. The CDR3 totals 15 residues. V lost 3 bases and J lost 2; bases outside the gene matches: 2. CDR3 coding DNA: TGCGCCAGCAGCTCAGGGGGAACTGGGGCCAACGTCCTGACTTTC. Translating gives CASSSGGTGANVLTF.

This clone appeared a few times. The genes are TRBV2 and TRBJ2-5; 8 bases line up with TRBD1. Germline V gene lookup returns CDR1 SNHLY and CDR2 FYNNEI. J gave up 6 bases and V 4 bases, and 7 bases lay outside the gene matches. The CDR3 is made up of 14 amino acids. CDR3 sequence: CASSAQGDRKTQYF. The CDR3 DNA follows: TGTGCCAGCAGTGCCCAGGGGGACAGGAAGACCCAGTACTTC.

The V call is TRBV5-1, the J call TRBJ1-1, with 8 bases lining up with TRBD1. The length of the CDR3 is 19 residues. CDR1 and CDR2 from the germline V gene are SGHRS and YFSETQ. The V gene end was trimmed by 4 bases and the J gene end by 0 bases; junction bases not matched to a gene: 17. The CDR3 DNA reads as TGCGCCAGCAGCCCCTTAGTCGGGACAGGTATCTACATGAACACTGAAGCTTTCTTT. It encodes CASSPLVGTGIYMNTEAFF.

The chain carries TRBV2 and TRBJ1-5, with TRBD1 matching 9 bases. This CDR3 comprises 15 residues. The V gene end was trimmed by 5 bases and the J gene end by 5 bases; junction bases not matched to a gene: 7. Germline lookup yields CDR1 SNHLY and CDR2 FYNNEI. The CDR3, as DNA: TGTGCCAGCAGTCCCGGGACAGGGAGGGATCAGCCCCAGCATTTT. Protein sequence: CASSPGTGRDQPQHF.

The chain links TRBV29-1 to TRBJ1-2; TRBD1 aligns across 7 bases. The CDR3 runs 15 residues. In germline, CDR1 is SQVTM, CDR2 ANQGSEA. V trimming: 3 bases; J trimming: 4 bases; junction bases outside the gene matches: 11. The CDR3 reads CSVESRGQTIYGYTF. CDR3 nucleotides: TGCAGCGTTGAGAGTAGGGGACAGACCATCTATGGCTACACCTTC.

The chain uses TRBV28 and TRBJ1-1, with no clear D. The length of the CDR3 is 11 residues. The V end was cut by 6 bases, the J end by 5 bases, with 7 bases between. Germline V gene data show CDR1 as MDHEN and CDR2 as SYDVKM. DNA of the CDR3: TGTGCCAGCAGCTACCGGACTGAAGCTTTCTTT. Its translation is CASSYRTEAFF.

For this clone: Because the CDR3 is missing its conserved closing phenylalanine or tryptophan, this is likely a read error. This sequence joins TRBV7-2 and TRBJ2-7, with 8 bases lining up with TRBD1. The ends lost 5 bases at V and 1 base at J; junction bases unmatched: 7. Germline assignment: CDR1 SGHTA and CDR2 FQGNSA. There are 15 residues in the CDR3. The CDR3 DNA is TGTGCCAGCAGCCCCGGACAGGGCCGTTCCTACGAGCAGTACCTC. Amino acids: CASSPGQGRSYEQYL.

The chain uses TRBV28 and TRBJ1-2, with D unresolved. This CDR3 has 13 residues. The V end was cut by 2 bases, the J end by 4 bases, with 8 bases between. Germline CDR1 MDHEN, CDR2 SYDVKM. CDR3 protein: CASSLDALYGYTF. The CDR3 coding sequence is TGTGCCAGCAGTTTAGATGCGCTCTATGGCTACACCTTC.

The CDR3 coding sequence is TGTGCCAGCAGCGGGACAGCCATTGAAGCTTTCTTT. Translating it yields CASSGTAIEAFF. The V call is TRBV2, the J call TRBJ1-1; 7 positions agree with TRBD1. This CDR3 has 12 amino acids. CDR1 and CDR2 (germline): SNHLY, FYNNEI. The trim removed 6 bases at V and 7 bases at J, leaving 5 bases unmatched. Complete variable domain (other parts from reference TRBV2 and TRBJ1-1): EPEVTQTPSHQVTQMGQEVILRCVPISNHLYFYWYRQILGQKVEFLVSFYNNEISEKSEIFDDQFSVERPDGSNFTLKIRSTKLEDSAMYFCASSGTAIEAFFGQGTRLTVV.

The table lists this clone with a count of one. The chain links TRBV4-3 to TRBJ2-4; a weak D match, TRBD1 (6 bases). Between the trimmed V and J ends, which lost 4 bases and 3 bases, there was a span of 13 bases. This CDR3 has 15 residues. Germline assignment: CDR1 LGHNA and CDR2 YSLEER. CDR3 amino acids: CASSPEGQNKNIQYF. The DNA of the CDR3 is TGCGCCAGCAGCCCAGAAGGACAGAACAAAAACATTCAGTACTTC.

This clone was observed a handful of times. This sequence joins TRBV2 and TRBJ2-6; D not certain. Deletions cut 6 bases from V and 1 base from J, with 4 bases between. The germline V gene has CDR1 SNHLY and CDR2 FYNNEI. CDR3 length equals 13 residues. The CDR3 region is CASSPSGANVLTF. For the CDR3, the DNA is TGTGCCAGCAGCCCATCTGGGGCCAACGTCCTGACTTTC.

V gene TRBV11-2 combines with J gene TRBJ2-3; 7 bases fit TRBD1. The germline CDR1 and CDR2 sequences are SGHAT and FQNNGV. V lost 2 bases to trimming and J lost 5 bases; unmatched junction nucleotides: 10. This CDR3 is built from 16 residues. The CDR3 DNA is TGTGCCAGCAGCTTACCGCGGACAGGCGATATAGATACGCAGTATTTT. It translates to CASSLPRTGDIDTQYF.

This clone was recorded a few times. J is TRBJ2-7 and V is TRBV4-2; maybe TRBD2 (6 bases). The V gene's germline CDR1 is LGHNA and CDR2 YNFKEQ. The V and J ends lost 3 bases and 1 base respectively, with 13 bases between them. The CDR3 has 15 amino acids. The CDR3: CASSHAGQPSYEQYF. CDR3 coding DNA: TGTGCCAGCAGCCATGCGGGGCAACCTTCCTACGAGCAGTACTTC.

The chain couples TRBV18 to TRBJ2-5; D not resolved. The CDR3 runs to 12 residues. Looked up from germline, CDR1 is KGHSH and CDR2 is LQKENI. Trimming shortened V by 2 bases and J by 5 bases, and 6 bases separated the two germline ends. CDR3 in DNA: TGTGCCAGCTCACCAAAGAGGGAGACCCAGTACTTC. Translation: CASSPKRETQYF.